The rows below give T cell receptor beta chains drawn from one sample of a study of OX40 agonist ivuxolimab in advanced cancers. Clones were sequenced by immunoSEQ multiplex PCR, and TCRdb holds only the in-frame ones, with some missing. The sample lists 60,000 to 75,000 clones, around nine tenths seen once, with roughly 0.77% in the top ten. Sequencing was performed on CD4+ or CD8+ T cells sorted from blood, taken in a trial of the OX40 agonist ivuxolimab. The receptor set was obtained from an adult with an advanced solid tumor such as melanoma, head and neck, liver or kidney cancer. Both conserved end residues are part of each CDR3. Each record gives: V gene, J gene, D gene, CDR3 length, clone size, CDR3 DNA, CDR3 protein. D genes are given only for firm matches. Rows may omit the clone size; those that give it use once, few, many or a size class.

v_call: TRBV2
j_call: TRBJ2-1
d_call: -
cdr3_length: 13
clone_size: -
cdr3_nt: TGTGCCAGCAGGGCAGGCACCTACAATGAGCAGTTCTTC
cdr3_aa: CASRAGTYNEQFF

v_call: TRBV11-3
j_call: TRBJ2-7
d_call: -
cdr3_length: 13
clone_size: once
cdr3_nt: TGTGCCAGCGCCCCTCGTGGGGGCGACGAGCAGTACTTC
cdr3_aa: CASAPRGGDEQYF

v_call: TRBV21-1
j_call: TRBJ2-6
d_call: -
cdr3_length: 19
clone_size: -
cdr3_nt: TGTGCCAGCAGCAAAACCGGGACGCCAATTCCCTCTGGGGCCAACGTCCTGACTTTC
cdr3_aa: CASSKTGTPIPSGANVLTF

v_call: TRBV11-2
j_call: TRBJ1-2
d_call: -
cdr3_length: 15
clone_size: few
cdr3_nt: TGTGCCAGCAGCTTAGATCTCACAGGGAACTATGGCTACACCTTC
cdr3_aa: CASSLDLTGNYGYTF

v_call: TRBV5-4
j_call: TRBJ2-6
d_call: TRBD2
cdr3_length: 18
clone_size: -
cdr3_nt: TGTGCCAGCAGCATTCTCGGGGGGGGCTCCTCTGGGGCCAACGTCCTGACTTTC
cdr3_aa: CASSILGGGSSGANVLTF

v_call: TRBV2
j_call: TRBJ2-4
d_call: -
cdr3_length: 13
clone_size: -
cdr3_nt: TGTGCCAGCCAGGGTTTAGCCAAAAACATTCAGTACTTC
cdr3_aa: CASQGLAKNIQYF

v_call: TRBV5-4
j_call: TRBJ2-3
d_call: TRBD2
cdr3_length: 16
clone_size: -
cdr3_nt: TGTGCCAGCAGCTTGGGTGCGGGGGGGCCCACAGATACGCAGTATTTT
cdr3_aa: CASSLGAGGPTDTQYF

v_call: TRBV15
j_call: TRBJ1-5
d_call: TRBD1
cdr3_length: 17
clone_size: once
cdr3_nt: TGTGCCACCAGTCCAAGGGGACCGGGACAGGGCCATCAGCCCCAGCATTTT
cdr3_aa: CATSPRGPGQGHQPQHF

v_call: TRBV6-1
j_call: TRBJ2-5
d_call: -
cdr3_length: 14
clone_size: -
cdr3_nt: TGTGCCAGCATCCGAGGGACGGGATTCGAGACCCAGTACTTC
cdr3_aa: CASIRGTGFETQYF

v_call: TRBV19
j_call: TRBJ2-1
d_call: TRBD2
cdr3_length: 14
clone_size: -
cdr3_nt: TGTGCCAGTAGTGCAGCGGGAGTTGGGAATGAGCAGTTCTTC
cdr3_aa: CASSAAGVGNEQFF

v_call: TRBV30
j_call: TRBJ2-7
d_call: -
cdr3_length: 15
clone_size: -
cdr3_nt: TGTGCCTGGAGTACGGGCCAGGAGATTTCCTACGAGCAGTACTTC
cdr3_aa: CAWSTGQEISYEQYF

v_call: TRBV5-4
j_call: TRBJ1-2
d_call: -
cdr3_length: 12
clone_size: few
cdr3_nt: TGTGCCAGCAGCCTACAGGGTTATGGCTACACCTTC
cdr3_aa: CASSLQGYGYTF

v_call: TRBV12-5
j_call: TRBJ2-1
d_call: TRBD2
cdr3_length: 17
clone_size: once
cdr3_nt: TGTGCTAGTGGTTTGGACAGGACTAGCGGGTCCTACAATGAGCAGTTCTTC
cdr3_aa: CASGLDRTSGSYNEQFF

v_call: TRBV9
j_call: TRBJ2-5
d_call: TRBD2
cdr3_length: 18
clone_size: -
cdr3_nt: TGTGCCAGCAGCGTAGGAGCTGATCCTAGCGGGGTCCAAGAGACCCAGTACTTC
cdr3_aa: CASSVGADPSGVQETQYF

v_call: TRBV10-3
j_call: TRBJ2-3
d_call: -
cdr3_length: 16
clone_size: -
cdr3_nt: TGTGCCATCAGTGATTCCGGGACCCAGGGGGGGGGTACGCAGTATTTT
cdr3_aa: CAISDSGTQGGGTQYF

v_call: TRBV6-5
j_call: TRBJ2-6
d_call: -
cdr3_length: 15
clone_size: -
cdr3_nt: TGTGCCAGCAGCTCCCCCCGCTCTGGGGCCAACGTCCTGACTTTC
cdr3_aa: CASSSPRSGANVLTF

v_call: TRBV10-1
j_call: TRBJ2-1
d_call: TRBD2
cdr3_length: 15
clone_size: -
cdr3_nt: TGCGCCAGCAGTACCGGGACTAGCGGATACAATGAGCAGTTCTTC
cdr3_aa: CASSTGTSGYNEQFF

v_call: TRBV30
j_call: TRBJ1-6
d_call: -
cdr3_length: 13
clone_size: -
cdr3_nt: TGTGCCTGCTCGAGTGTCCACGGTTCACCCCTCCACTTT
cdr3_aa: CACSSVHGSPLHF

v_call: TRBV28
j_call: TRBJ1-1
d_call: -
cdr3_length: 12
clone_size: -
cdr3_nt: TGTGCCAGCGGCTTGACGGGCACTGAAGCTTTCTTT
cdr3_aa: CASGLTGTEAFF

v_call: TRBV7-9
j_call: TRBJ2-3
d_call: -
cdr3_length: 14
clone_size: -
cdr3_nt: TGTGCCAGCAGCCCACGTGCTAGCACAGATACGCAGTATTTT
cdr3_aa: CASSPRASTDTQYF

v_call: TRBV5-1
j_call: TRBJ2-2
d_call: -
cdr3_length: 14
clone_size: -
cdr3_nt: TGCGCCAGCAGCCGGGACGGGGGCACCGGGGAGCTGTTTTTT
cdr3_aa: CASSRDGGTGELFF

v_call: TRBV5-1
j_call: TRBJ2-7
d_call: TRBD1
cdr3_length: 14
clone_size: -
cdr3_nt: TGCGCCAGCCGCCAGGGCAGGGGGTTTTACGAGCAGTACTTC
cdr3_aa: CASRQGRGFYEQYF

v_call: TRBV14
j_call: TRBJ1-2
d_call: -
cdr3_length: 15
clone_size: once
cdr3_nt: TGTGCCAGCAGCCAAGATAGTGGAAGGAGCTATGGCTACACCTTC
cdr3_aa: CASSQDSGRSYGYTF

v_call: TRBV2
j_call: TRBJ2-6
d_call: -
cdr3_length: 15
clone_size: -
cdr3_nt: TGTGCCAGCAGGACCCAGGAAACTGGGGCCAACGTCCTGACTTTC
cdr3_aa: CASRTQETGANVLTF

v_call: TRBV7-9
j_call: TRBJ1-5
d_call: TRBD1
cdr3_length: 13
clone_size: -
cdr3_nt: TGTGCCAGCAGCCTGACAGGGGAACAGCCCCAGCATTTT
cdr3_aa: CASSLTGEQPQHF

v_call: TRBV11-2
j_call: TRBJ2-1
d_call: -
cdr3_length: 13
clone_size: once
cdr3_nt: TGTGCCAGCAGCTTAGATCAAGGGGATGAGCAGTTCTTC
cdr3_aa: CASSLDQGDEQFF

v_call: TRBV5-1
j_call: TRBJ1-2
d_call: TRBD1
cdr3_length: 16
clone_size: -
cdr3_nt: TGCGCCAGCAGCTCGGCGGGGTCCCAGGGGGACTATGGCTACACCTTC
cdr3_aa: CASSSAGSQGDYGYTF

v_call: TRBV5-8
j_call: TRBJ2-7
d_call: TRBD2
cdr3_length: 13
clone_size: -
cdr3_nt: TGTGCCAGCAGCCGCCCGGGGGGGGCCGAGCAGTACTTC
cdr3_aa: CASSRPGGAEQYF

v_call: TRBV2
j_call: TRBJ1-2
d_call: -
cdr3_length: 14
clone_size: -
cdr3_nt: TGTGCCAGCAGTGAATTTGTGACGGACTATGGCTACACCTTC
cdr3_aa: CASSEFVTDYGYTF

v_call: TRBV7-3
j_call: TRBJ1-1
d_call: TRBD1
cdr3_length: 17
clone_size: -
cdr3_nt: TGTGCCAGCAGCTTAGGCTTGCGGACAGGGGACGGCACTGAAGCTTTCTTT
cdr3_aa: CASSLGLRTGDGTEAFF